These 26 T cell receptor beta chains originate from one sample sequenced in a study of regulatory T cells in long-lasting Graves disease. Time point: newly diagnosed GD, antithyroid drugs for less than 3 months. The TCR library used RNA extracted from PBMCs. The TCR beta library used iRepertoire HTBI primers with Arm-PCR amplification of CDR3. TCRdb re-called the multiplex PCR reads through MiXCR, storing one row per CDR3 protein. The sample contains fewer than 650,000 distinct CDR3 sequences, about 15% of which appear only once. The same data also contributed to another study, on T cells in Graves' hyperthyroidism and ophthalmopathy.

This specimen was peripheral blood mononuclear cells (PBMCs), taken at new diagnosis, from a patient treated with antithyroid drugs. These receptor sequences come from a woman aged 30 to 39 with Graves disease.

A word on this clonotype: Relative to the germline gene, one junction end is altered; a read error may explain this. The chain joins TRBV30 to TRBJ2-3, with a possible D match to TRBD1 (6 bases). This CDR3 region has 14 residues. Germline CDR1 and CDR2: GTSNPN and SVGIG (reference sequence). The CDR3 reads CSWGLGTSTDTQYF. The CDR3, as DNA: TGTTCCTGGGGGTTGGGGACAAGCACAGATACGCAGTATTTT.

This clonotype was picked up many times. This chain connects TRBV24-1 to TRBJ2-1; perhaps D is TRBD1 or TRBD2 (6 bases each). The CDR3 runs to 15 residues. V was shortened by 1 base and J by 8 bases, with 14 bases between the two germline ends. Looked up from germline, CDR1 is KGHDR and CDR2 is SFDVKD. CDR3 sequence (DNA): TGTGCCACCAGTGATTTCTTGACAGGAGGGCATGAGCAGTTCTTC. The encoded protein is CATSDFLTGGHEQFF.

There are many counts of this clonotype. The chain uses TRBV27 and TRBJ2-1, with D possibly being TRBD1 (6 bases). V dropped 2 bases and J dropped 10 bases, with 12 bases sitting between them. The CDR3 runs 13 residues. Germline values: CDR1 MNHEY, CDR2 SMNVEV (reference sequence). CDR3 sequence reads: CASSLNRANEQFF. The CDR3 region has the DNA TGTGCCAGCAGTTTAAACAGGGCGAACGAGCAGTTCTTC.

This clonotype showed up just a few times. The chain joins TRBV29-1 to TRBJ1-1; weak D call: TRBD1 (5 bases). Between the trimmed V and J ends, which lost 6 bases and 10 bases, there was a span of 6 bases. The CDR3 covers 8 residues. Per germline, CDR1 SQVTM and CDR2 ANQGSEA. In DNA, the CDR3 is TGCAGCGTGGGGGGAGCTTTCTTT. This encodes CSVGGAFF.

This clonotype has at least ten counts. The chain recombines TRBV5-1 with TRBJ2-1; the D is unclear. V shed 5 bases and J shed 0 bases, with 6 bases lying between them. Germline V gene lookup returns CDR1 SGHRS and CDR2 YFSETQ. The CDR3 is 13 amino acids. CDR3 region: CASRLFSYNEQFF. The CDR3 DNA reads TGCGCCAGCAGACTATTCTCCTACAATGAGCAGTTCTTC.

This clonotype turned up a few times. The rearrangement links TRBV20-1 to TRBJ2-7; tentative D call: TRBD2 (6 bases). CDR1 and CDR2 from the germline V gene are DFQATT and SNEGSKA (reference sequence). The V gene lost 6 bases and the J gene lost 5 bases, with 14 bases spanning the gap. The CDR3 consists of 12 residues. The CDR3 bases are TGCAGTGCCTGGGACTCGAGGAACGAGCAGTACTTC. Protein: CSAWDSRNEQYF.

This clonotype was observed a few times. The CDR3 DNA sequence: TGTGCCAGCAGCCGCGCTGTGGCTTTCTTT. This translates into CASSRAVAFF. The chain carries TRBV28 and TRBJ1-1; D is uncertain. V lost 6 bases and J 11 bases, leaving 10 bases between the germline ends. Germline values: CDR1 MDHEN, CDR2 SYDVKM. The CDR3 has 10 amino acids.

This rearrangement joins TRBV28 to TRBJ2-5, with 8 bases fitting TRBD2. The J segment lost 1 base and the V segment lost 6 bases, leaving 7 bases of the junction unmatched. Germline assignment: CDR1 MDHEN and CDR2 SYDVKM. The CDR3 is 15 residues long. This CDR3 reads CASRILAEIQETQYF. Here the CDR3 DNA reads TGTGCCAGCAGGATACTAGCGGAGATCCAAGAGACCCAGTACTTC.

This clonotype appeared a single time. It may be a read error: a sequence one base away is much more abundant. As DNA, the CDR3 is TGCAGTGCTAGTAGGCCGGTTAATCAGCCCCAGCATTTT. It translates to CSASRPVNQPQHF. V and J are TRBV20-1 and TRBJ1-5; D ambiguous. This CDR3 has 13 amino acids. Between the trimmed V and J ends, which lost 3 bases and 4 bases, there was a span of 10 bases. The germline V gene has CDR1 DFQATT and CDR2 SNEGSKA (reference sequence).

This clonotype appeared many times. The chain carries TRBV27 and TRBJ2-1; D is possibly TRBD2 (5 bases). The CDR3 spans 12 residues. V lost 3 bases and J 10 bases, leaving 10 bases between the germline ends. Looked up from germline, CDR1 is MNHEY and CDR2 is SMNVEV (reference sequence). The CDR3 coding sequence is TGTGCCAGCAGTTTCCCCGGGAACGAGCAGTTCTTC. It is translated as CASSFPGNEQFF.

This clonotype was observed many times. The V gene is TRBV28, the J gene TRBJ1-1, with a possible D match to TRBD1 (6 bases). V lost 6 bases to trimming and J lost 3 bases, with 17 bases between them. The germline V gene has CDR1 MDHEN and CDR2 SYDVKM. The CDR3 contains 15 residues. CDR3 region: CASRNSRGGHTEAFF. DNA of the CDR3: TGTGCCAGCAGAAACTCCCGGGGGGGGCACACTGAAGCTTTCTTT.

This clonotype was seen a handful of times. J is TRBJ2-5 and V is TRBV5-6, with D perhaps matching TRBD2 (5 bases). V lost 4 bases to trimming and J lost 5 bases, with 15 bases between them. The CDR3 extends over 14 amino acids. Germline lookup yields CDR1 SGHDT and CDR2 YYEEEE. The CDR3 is CASSRPERRETQYF. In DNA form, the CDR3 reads TGTGCCAGCAGCCGTCCTGAGCGGAGGGAGACCCAGTACTTC.

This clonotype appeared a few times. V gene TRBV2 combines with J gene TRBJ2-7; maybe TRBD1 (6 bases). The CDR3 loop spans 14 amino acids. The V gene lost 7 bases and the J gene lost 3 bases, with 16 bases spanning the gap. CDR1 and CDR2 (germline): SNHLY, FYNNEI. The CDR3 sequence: CASKYWQGIYEQYF. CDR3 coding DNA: TGTGCCAGCAAGTATTGGCAGGGGATCTACGAGCAGTACTTC.

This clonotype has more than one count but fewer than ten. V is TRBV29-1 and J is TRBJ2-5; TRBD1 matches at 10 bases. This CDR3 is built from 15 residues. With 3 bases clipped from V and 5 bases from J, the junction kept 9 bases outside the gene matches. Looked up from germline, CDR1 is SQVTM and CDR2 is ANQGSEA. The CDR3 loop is CSVECRTGGEETQYF. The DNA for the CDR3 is TGCAGCGTTGAGTGTCGGACAGGGGGAGAGGAGACCCAGTACTTC.

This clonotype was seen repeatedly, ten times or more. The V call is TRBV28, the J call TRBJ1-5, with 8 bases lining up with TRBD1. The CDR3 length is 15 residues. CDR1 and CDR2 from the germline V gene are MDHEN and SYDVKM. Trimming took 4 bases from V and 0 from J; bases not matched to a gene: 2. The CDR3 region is CASSSGGISNQPQHF. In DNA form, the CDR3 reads TGTGCCAGCAGTTCAGGGGGCATTAGCAATCAGCCCCAGCATTTT.

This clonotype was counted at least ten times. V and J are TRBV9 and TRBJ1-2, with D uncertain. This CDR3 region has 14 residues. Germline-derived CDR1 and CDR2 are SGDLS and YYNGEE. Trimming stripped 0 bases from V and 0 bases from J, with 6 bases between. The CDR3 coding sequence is TGTGCCAGCAGCGTAGCAGATGCTAACTATGGCTACACCTTC. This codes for CASSVADANYGYTF.

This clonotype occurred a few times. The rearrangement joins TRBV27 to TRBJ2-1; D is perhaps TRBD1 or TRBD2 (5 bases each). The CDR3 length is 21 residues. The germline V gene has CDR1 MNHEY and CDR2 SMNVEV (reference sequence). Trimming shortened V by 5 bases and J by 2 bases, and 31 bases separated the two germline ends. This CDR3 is CASSGAIGTKTPGAAYNEQFF. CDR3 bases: TGTGCCAGCAGTGGGGCGATCGGGACGAAGACTCCCGGAGCCGCCTACAATGAGCAGTTCTTC.

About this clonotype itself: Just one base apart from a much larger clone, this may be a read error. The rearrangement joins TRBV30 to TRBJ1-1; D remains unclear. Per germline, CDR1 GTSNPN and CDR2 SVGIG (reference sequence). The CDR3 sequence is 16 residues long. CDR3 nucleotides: TGTGCCTGGAGGTCGGGAGTCCCGGGTCCGGGCACTGGAGCTTTCTTT. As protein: CAWRSGVPGPGTGAFF.

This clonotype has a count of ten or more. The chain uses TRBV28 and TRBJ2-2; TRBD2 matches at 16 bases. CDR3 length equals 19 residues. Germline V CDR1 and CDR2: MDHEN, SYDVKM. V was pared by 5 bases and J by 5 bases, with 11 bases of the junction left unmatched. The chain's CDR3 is CASSVMGLAGGPGTGELFF. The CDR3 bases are TGTGCCAGCAGTGTTATGGGACTAGCGGGAGGGCCGGGTACCGGGGAGCTGTTTTTT.

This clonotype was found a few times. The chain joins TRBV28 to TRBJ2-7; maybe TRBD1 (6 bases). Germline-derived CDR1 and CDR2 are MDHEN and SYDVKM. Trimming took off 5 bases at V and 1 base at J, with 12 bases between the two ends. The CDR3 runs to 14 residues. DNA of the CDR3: TGTGCCAGCAGTACCGGCAGGGGTTCCTACGAGCAGTACTTC. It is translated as CASSTGRGSYEQYF.

The DNA of the CDR3 is TGTGCCAGCAGTTACGGGACAGGGGGCCGGGAGCTGTTTTTT. This translates into CASSYGTGGRELFF. The chain recombines TRBV6-4 with TRBJ2-2; TRBD1 matches 12 bases. The germline V gene has CDR1 MRHNA and CDR2 SNTAGT. The CDR3 is 14 residues long. V trimming: 5 bases; J trimming: 9 bases; junction bases outside the gene matches: 4.

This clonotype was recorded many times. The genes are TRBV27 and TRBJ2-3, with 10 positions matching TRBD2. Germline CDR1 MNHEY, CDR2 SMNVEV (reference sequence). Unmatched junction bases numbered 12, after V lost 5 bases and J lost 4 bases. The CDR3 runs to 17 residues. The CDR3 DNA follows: TGTGCCAGCAGTAGCAGTAGGAGCGGGAGGGTGGCAGATACGCAGTATTTT. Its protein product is CASSSSRSGRVADTQYF.

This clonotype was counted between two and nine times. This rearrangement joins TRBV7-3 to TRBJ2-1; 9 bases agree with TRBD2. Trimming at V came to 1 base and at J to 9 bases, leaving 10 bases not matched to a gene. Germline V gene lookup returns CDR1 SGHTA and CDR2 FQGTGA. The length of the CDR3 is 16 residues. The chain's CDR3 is CASSLMSGTSTPEQFF. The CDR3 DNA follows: TGTGCCAGCAGCTTAATGTCCGGGACTAGCACCCCTGAGCAGTTCTTC. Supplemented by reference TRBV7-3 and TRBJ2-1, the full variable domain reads GAGVSQTPSNKVTEKGKYVELRCDPISGHTALYWYRQSLGQGPEFLIYFQGTGAADDSGLPNDRFFAVRPEGSVSTLKIQRTERGDSAVYLCASSLMSGTSTPEQFFGPGTRLTVL.

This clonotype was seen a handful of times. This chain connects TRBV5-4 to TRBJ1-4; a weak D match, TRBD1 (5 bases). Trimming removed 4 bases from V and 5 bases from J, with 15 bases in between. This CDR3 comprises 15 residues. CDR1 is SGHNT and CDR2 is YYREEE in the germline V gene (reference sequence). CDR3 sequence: CASSGTGVPNEKLFF. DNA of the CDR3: TGTGCCAGCAGCGGAACAGGAGTTCCCAATGAAAAACTGTTTTTT.

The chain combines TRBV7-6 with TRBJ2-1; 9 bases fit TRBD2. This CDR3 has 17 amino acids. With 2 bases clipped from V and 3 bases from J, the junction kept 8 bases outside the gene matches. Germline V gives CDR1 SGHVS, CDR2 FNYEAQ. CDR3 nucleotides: TGTGCCAGCAGCTTACGGAGTAGCGGGAGCAACTACAATGAGCAGTTCTTC. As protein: CASSLRSSGSNYNEQFF.

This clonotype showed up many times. The CDR3 reads CASSQGGSANYEQYF. The CDR3 DNA follows: TGTGCCAGCAGCCAGGGAGGGAGTGCAAACTACGAGCAGTACTTC. The rearrangement joins TRBV3-1 to TRBJ2-7, with TRBD2 matching over 7 bases. The germline gives CDR1 LGHDT, CDR2 YNNKEL (reference sequence). The CDR3 spans 15 residues. Trimming cost V 3 bases and J 3 bases; bases outside gene matches: 8.